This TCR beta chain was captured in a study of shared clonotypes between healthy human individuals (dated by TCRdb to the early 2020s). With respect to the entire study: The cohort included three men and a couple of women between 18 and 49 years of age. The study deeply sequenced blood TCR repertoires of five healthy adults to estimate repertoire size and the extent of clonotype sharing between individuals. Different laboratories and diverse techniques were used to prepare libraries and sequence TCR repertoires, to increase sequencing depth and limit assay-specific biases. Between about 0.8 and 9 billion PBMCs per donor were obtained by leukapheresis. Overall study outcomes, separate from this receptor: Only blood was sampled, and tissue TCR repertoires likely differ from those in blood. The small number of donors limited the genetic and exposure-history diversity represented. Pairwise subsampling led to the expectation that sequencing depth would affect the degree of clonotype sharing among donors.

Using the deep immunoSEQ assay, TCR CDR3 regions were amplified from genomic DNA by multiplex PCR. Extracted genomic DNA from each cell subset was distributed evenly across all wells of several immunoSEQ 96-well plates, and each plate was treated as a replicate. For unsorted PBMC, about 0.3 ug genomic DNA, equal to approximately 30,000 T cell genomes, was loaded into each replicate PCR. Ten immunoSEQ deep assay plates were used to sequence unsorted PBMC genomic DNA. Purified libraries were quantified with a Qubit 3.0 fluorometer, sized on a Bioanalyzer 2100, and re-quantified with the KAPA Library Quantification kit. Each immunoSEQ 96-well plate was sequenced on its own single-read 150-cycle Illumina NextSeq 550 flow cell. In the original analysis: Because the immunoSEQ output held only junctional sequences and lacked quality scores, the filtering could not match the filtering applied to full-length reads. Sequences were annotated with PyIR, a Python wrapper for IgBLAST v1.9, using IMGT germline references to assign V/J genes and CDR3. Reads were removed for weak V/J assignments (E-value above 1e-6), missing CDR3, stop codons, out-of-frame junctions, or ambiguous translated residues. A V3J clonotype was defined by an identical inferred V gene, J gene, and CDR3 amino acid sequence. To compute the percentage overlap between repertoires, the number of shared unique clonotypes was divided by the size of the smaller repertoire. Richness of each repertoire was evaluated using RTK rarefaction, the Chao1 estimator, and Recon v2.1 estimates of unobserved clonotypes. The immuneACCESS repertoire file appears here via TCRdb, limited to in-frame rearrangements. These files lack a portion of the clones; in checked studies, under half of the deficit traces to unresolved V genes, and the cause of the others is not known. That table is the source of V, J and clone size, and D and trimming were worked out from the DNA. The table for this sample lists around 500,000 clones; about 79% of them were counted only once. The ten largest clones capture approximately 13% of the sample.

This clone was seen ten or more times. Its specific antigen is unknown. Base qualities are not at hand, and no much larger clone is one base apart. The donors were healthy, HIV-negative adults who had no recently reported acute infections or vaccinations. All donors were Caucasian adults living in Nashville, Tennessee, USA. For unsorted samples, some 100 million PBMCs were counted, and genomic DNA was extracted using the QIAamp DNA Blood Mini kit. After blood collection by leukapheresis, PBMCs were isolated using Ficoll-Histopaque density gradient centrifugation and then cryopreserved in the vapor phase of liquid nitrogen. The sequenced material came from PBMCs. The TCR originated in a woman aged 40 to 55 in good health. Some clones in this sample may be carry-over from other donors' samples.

The nucleotide sequence reads TGTGCCAGCAGCTCAGGACACTCCTACGAGCAGTACTTC. Translated, this gives CASSSGHSYEQYF. The chain joins TRBV28 to TRBJ2-7, and perhaps TRBD1 as D gene, on 5 matching bases. The V end loses 6 bases and the J end loses 0 bases, and a stretch of 9 bases separates them. CDR1 and CDR2, looked up from the germline V gene, are MDHEN and SYDVKM. The CDR3, cysteine through phenylalanine, is 13 amino acids long. Solely the CDR3 DNA is kept, with 39 bases framed from the first base.